A selection of T cell receptor beta chains follows, all from one sample in a study of T cell changes during pregnancy in multiple sclerosis. Produced via immunoSEQ multiplex PCR; TCRdb's table is partial and in-frame only. Of around 61,000 clones listed, about 87% were seen once; the top ten hold roughly 0.82%. The input for sequencing was peripheral blood, taken in the first trimester of pregnancy. The source is a female donor in good health, enrolled as a control in a pregnancy study. Both conserved end residues are part of each CDR3. A D gene is named only where the DNA matches it firmly. Size is omitted from some rows. Given values are once, few, many or a class for expanded clones.

D	V	J	size	DNA	CDR3
TRBD1	TRBV7-9	TRBJ2-7	-	TGTGCCAGCTTGGGAAGGGGGCAATACGAGCAGTACTTC	CASLGRGQYEQYF
-	TRBV19	TRBJ1-5	medium-sized	TGTGCCAGTAGTATTCGGGAACAGCCCCAGCATTTT	CASSIREQPQHF
-	TRBV9	TRBJ1-4	-	TGTGCCAGCAGCGTAGCCCCCGGGGTTAATGAAAAACTGTTTTTT	CASSVAPGVNEKLFF
-	TRBV30	TRBJ1-2	-	TGTGCCTGGGAGGACTATGGCTACACCTTC	CAWEDYGYTF
TRBD1	TRBV7-3	TRBJ2-1	-	TGTGCCAGCAGCCCAAGGGGGACAGTAGACAATGAGCAGTTCTTC	CASSPRGTVDNEQFF
-	TRBV7-3	TRBJ1-3	-	TGTGCCAGCAGCTTTGGACAGGGAAACACCATATATTTT	CASSFGQGNTIYF
TRBD1	TRBV2	TRBJ1-1	-	TGTGCCAGCAGTGATAGGGGGCGAGTGAACACTGAAGCTTTCTTT	CASSDRGRVNTEAFF
-	TRBV11-3	TRBJ2-5	-	TGTGCCAGCAGCTCCATTCAGGGACAAGAGACCCAGTACTTC	CASSSIQGQETQYF
TRBD1	TRBV30	TRBJ1-2	-	TGTGCCTGGAGTGCACCGACAGGGGAGAGCTACTATGGCTACACCTTC	CAWSAPTGESYYGYTF
-	TRBV10-3	TRBJ1-5	few	TGTGCCATCAGTGAGAGCCAGGCCAGCAATCAGCCCCAGCATTTT	CAISESQASNQPQHF
-	TRBV27	TRBJ2-3	once	TGTGCCAGCAGTCACAGGGCTACAGATACGCAGTATTTT	CASSHRATDTQYF
TRBD2	TRBV6-1	TRBJ2-1	-	TGTGCCAGCAGTGGGCGGGGGGGCCACGACAATGAGCAGTTCTTC	CASSGRGGHDNEQFF
TRBD2	TRBV27	TRBJ2-6	-	TGTGCCGTCCGCGGGGGGGCGTCTGGGGCCAACGTCCTGACTTTC	CAVRGGASGANVLTF
-	TRBV4-3	TRBJ1-5	-	TGCGCCAGCAGCCAAGATCTTTGGCGGTCGGGTGTCAATCAGCCCCAGCATTTT	CASSQDLWRSGVNQPQHF
-	TRBV29-1	TRBJ2-7	-	TGCAGCGTTGAATACCGGAACAGAAGCTACCCCTACGAGCAGTACTTC	CSVEYRNRSYPYEQYF
-	TRBV30	TRBJ1-1	few	TGTGCCTGGAGTGCGACAGCGAACACTGAAGCTTTCTTT	CAWSATANTEAFF
-	TRBV14	TRBJ1-2	once	TGTGCCAGCAGCCGCCGACAGACAGCTAGTAACTATGGCTACACCTTC	CASSRRQTASNYGYTF
TRBD1	TRBV6-5	TRBJ1-2	-	TGTGCCAGCAGTCCGACAGGGGCGGGTGGCTATGGCTACACCTTC	CASSPTGAGGYGYTF
-	TRBV6-1	TRBJ2-2	once	TGTGCCAGCGTCGCAGGGGCTGGCACCGGGGAGCTGTTTTTT	CASVAGAGTGELFF
-	TRBV5-1	TRBJ1-1	once	TGCGCCAGCAGCTCAGGGGTGGACACTGAAGCTTTCTTT	CASSSGVDTEAFF
TRBD2	TRBV5-6	TRBJ2-3	-	TGTGCCAGCAGCCTAAGGACTAGCGGGGACCAGGGGGATACGCAGTATTTT	CASSLRTSGDQGDTQYF
-	TRBV29-1	TRBJ1-1	-	TGCAGCGTTGAGGTGCCAGATAACACTGAAGCTTTCTTT	CSVEVPDNTEAFF
TRBD1	TRBV27	TRBJ1-2	once	TGTGCCAGCAGTTTGACAGGGTACGATGGCTACACCTTC	CASSLTGYDGYTF
TRBD2	TRBV19	TRBJ2-1	-	TGTGCCAGTAGTTCAGTCGGCCAGCGGGGGGGCTCATATGAGCAGTTCTTC	CASSSVGQRGGSYEQFF
-	TRBV19	TRBJ1-2	-	TGTGCCAGTAGTATGGCAGGGGACATCCCTGGCTACACCTTC	CASSMAGDIPGYTF
-	TRBV5-4	TRBJ1-1	-	TGTGCCAGCAGCTTGCCCGCGGCGAACACTGAAGCTTTCTTT	CASSLPAANTEAFF
-	TRBV30	TRBJ1-2	-	TGTGCCTGGACGAAAATAACAGGCCTAGCTAACTATGGCTACACCTTC	CAWTKITGLANYGYTF
TRBD1	TRBV9	TRBJ1-6	-	TGTGCCAGCAGCGTAGACAGGGGGCATTCACCCCTCCACTTT	CASSVDRGHSPLHF
TRBD1	TRBV19	TRBJ2-7	-	TGTGCCAGTAGTAGCCTGCACGAGGGGGCAAAGTACGAGCAGTACTTC	CASSSLHEGAKYEQYF
-	TRBV5-1	TRBJ2-7	-	TGCGCCAGCAGCCAGGGGAGTTCCTACGAGCAGTACTTC	CASSQGSSYEQYF
-	TRBV9	TRBJ2-3	-	TGTGCCAGCAGCGTCGGTAGCACAGATACGCAGTATTTT	CASSVGSTDTQYF
TRBD1	TRBV7-8	TRBJ1-2	-	TGTGCCAGCAGCTTACGGGACAGGGGGTCTAGCTATGGCTACACCTTC	CASSLRDRGSSYGYTF
TRBD1	TRBV11-3	TRBJ1-2	-	TGTGCCAGCAGCTTAATAGCATTGTCAGGGGGCGACTATGGCTACACCTTC	CASSLIALSGGDYGYTF
-	TRBV4-2	TRBJ1-1	-	TGTGCCAGCAGCCAAGATCTATTGGACATGAACACTGAAGCTTTCTTT	CASSQDLLDMNTEAFF
-	TRBV20-1	TRBJ2-5	-	TGCAGTGCGCATGAGGAGACCCAGTACTTC	CSAHEETQYF
TRBD1	TRBV7-9	TRBJ1-1	-	TGTGCCAGCAGCTTAGTTTCCGGGACAGCCGAAGCTTTCTTT	CASSLVSGTAEAFF
-	TRBV19	TRBJ1-5	once	TGTGCCGCCAATGCTAGGGACTACAATCAGCCCCAGCATTTT	CAANARDYNQPQHF
TRBD1	TRBV7-9	TRBJ2-5	-	TGTGCCAGCAGCTTGTCCCCGGGACAGGGACAAGAGACCCAGTACTTC	CASSLSPGQGQETQYF